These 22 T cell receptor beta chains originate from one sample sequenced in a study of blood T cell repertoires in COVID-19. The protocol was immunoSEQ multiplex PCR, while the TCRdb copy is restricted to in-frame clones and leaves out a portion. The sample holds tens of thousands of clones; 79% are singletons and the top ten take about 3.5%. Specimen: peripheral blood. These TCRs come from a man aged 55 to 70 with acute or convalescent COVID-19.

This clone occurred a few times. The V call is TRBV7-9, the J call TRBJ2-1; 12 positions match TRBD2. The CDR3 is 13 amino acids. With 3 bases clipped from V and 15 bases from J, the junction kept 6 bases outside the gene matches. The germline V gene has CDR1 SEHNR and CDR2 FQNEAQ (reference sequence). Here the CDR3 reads CASSFELAGGGFF. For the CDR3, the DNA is TGTGCCAGCAGCTTTGAACTAGCGGGAGGCGGGTTCTTC.

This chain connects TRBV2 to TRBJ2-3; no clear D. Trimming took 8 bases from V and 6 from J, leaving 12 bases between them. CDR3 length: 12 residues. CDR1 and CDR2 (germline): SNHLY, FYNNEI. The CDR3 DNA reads TGTGCCAGCCTTTCCCCTCGGGATACGCAGTATTTT. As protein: CASLSPRDTQYF.

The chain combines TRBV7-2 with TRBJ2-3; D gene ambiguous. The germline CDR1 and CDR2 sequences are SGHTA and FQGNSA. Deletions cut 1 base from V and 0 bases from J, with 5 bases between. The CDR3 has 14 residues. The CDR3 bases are TGTGCCAGCAGCTTAGGGGCTAGCACAGATACGCAGTATTTT. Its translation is CASSLGASTDTQYF.

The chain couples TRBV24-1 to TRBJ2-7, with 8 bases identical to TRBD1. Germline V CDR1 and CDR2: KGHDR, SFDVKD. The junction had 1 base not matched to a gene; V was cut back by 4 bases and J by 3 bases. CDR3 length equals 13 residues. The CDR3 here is CATSEGTGYEQYF. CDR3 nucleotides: TGTGCCACCAGTGAAGGGACAGGCTACGAGCAGTACTTC.

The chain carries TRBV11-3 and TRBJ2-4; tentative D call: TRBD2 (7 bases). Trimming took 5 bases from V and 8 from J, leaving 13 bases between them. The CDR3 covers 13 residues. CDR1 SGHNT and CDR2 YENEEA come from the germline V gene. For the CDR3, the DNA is TGTGCCAGCAGCGGAGGGGGGGCGGACATTCAGTACTTC. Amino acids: CASSGGGADIQYF.

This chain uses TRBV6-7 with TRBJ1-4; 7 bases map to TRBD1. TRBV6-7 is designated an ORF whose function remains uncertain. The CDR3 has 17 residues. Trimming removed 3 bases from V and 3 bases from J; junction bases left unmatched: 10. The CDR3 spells CASSYSRTGRSNEKLFF. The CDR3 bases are TGTGCCAGCAGTTATTCACGGACAGGACGATCTAATGAAAAACTGTTTTTT.

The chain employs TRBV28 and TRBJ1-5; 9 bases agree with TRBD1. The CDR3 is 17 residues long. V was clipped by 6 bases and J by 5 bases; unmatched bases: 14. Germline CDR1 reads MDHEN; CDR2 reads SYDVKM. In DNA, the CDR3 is TGTGCCAGCAGGAATGCGGACAGGGGAGGGATTCATCAGCCCCAGCATTTT. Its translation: CASRNADRGGIHQPQHF.

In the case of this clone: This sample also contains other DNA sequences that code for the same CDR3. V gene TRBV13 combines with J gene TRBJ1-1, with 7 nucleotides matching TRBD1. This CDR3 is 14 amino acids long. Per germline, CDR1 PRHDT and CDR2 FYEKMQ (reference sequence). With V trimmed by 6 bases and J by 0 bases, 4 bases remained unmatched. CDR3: CASSSDRVNTEAFF. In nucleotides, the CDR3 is TGTGCCAGCAGTTCTGACAGGGTGAACACTGAAGCTTTCTTT.

The CDR3 protein is CSASSPGTRGPEQYF. The CDR3 coding sequence is TGCAGTGCTAGTTCCCCCGGGACTCGGGGCCCCGAGCAGTACTTC. The rearrangement joins TRBV20-1 to TRBJ2-7; tentative D call: TRBD2 (6 bases). The V gene lost 3 bases and the J gene lost 6 bases, with 21 bases spanning the gap. Germline V gene lookup returns CDR1 DFQATT and CDR2 SNEGSKA (reference sequence). There are 15 residues in the CDR3.

CDR3 sequence reads: CASSQMLAIRNEQYF. CDR3 nucleotides: TGTGCCAGCAGCCAAATGCTAGCGATAAGGAACGAGCAGTACTTC. The chain links TRBV3-1 (or the pseudogene TRBV3-2) to TRBJ2-7; the D gene is possibly TRBD2 (6 bases). With 2 bases removed from V and 5 bases from J, the gap between germline ends came to 16 bases. Germline CDR1 is LGHDT and CDR2 is YNNKEL (reference sequence). CDR3 length: 15 residues.

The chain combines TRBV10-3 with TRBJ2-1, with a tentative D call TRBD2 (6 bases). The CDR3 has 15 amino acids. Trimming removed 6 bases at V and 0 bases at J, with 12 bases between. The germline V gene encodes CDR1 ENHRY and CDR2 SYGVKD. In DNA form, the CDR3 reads TGTGCCATCAGGGAGGGGTGGAGCTCCTACAATGAGCAGTTCTTC. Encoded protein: CAIREGWSSYNEQFF.

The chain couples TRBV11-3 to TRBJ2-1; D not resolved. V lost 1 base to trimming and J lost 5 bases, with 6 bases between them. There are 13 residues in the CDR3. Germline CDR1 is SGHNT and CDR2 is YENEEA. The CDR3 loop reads CASSLGPNNEQFF. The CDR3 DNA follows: TGTGCCAGCAGCTTAGGTCCCAACAATGAGCAGTTCTTC.

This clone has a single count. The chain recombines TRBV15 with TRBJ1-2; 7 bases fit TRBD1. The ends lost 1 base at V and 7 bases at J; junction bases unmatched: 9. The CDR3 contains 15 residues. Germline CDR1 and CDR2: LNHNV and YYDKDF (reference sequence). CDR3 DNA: TGTGCCACCAGCAGAGCCGGGACAGCAGTCGGTGGCTACACCTTC. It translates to CATSRAGTAVGGYTF.

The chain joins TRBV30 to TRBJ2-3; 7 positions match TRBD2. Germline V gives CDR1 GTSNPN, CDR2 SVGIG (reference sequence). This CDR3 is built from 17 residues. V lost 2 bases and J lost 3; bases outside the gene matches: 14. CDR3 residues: CAWSPDWGGQLTDTQYF. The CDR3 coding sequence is TGTGCCTGGAGTCCCGATTGGGGAGGGCAACTTACAGATACGCAGTATTTT.

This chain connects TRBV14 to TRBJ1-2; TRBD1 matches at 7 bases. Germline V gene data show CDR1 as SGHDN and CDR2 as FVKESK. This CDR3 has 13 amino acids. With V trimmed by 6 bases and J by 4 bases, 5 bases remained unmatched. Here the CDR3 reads CASSRDRSYGYTF. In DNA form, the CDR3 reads TGTGCCAGCAGTCGGGACAGAAGCTATGGCTACACCTTC.

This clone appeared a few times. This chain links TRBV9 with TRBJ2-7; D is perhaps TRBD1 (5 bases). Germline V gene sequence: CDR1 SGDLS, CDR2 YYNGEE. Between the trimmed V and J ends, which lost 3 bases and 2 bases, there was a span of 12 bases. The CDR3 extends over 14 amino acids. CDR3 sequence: CASSGQGRPYEQYF. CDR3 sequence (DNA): TGTGCCAGCAGCGGCCAGGGTCGACCCTACGAGCAGTACTTC.

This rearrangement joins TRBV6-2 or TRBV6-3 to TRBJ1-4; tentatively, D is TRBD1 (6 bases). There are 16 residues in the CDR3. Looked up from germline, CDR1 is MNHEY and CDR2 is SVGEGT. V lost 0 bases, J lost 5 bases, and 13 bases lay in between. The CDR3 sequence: CASSYSAGAWNEKLFF. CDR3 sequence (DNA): TGTGCCAGCAGTTACTCGGCGGGGGCCTGGAATGAAAAACTGTTTTTT.

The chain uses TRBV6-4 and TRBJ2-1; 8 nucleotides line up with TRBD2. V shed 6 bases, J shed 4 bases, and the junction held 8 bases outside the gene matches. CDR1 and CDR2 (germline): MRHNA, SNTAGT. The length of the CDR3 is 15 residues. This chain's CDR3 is CASSPAGGGYNEQFF. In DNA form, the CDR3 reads TGTGCCAGCAGCCCCGCGGGAGGCGGGTACAATGAGCAGTTCTTC.

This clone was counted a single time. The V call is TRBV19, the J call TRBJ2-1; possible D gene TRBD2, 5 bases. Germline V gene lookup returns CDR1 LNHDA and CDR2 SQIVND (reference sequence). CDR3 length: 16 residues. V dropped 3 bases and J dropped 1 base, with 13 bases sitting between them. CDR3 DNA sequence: TGTGCCAGTAGTATTAGTGGGAGTGGTTCCTACAATGAGCAGTTCTTC. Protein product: CASSISGSGSYNEQFF.

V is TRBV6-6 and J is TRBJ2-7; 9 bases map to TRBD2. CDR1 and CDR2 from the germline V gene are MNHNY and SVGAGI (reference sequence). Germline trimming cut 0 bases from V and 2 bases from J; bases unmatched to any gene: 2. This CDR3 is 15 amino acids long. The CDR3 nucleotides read TGTGCCAGCAGTTACTCCTCTAGCGGGACCTACGAGCAGTACTTC. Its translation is CASSYSSSGTYEQYF.

This CDR3 is CASSVGEVNQPQHF. CDR3 DNA sequence: TGTGCCAGCAGCGTCGGGGAAGTCAATCAGCCCCAGCATTTT. The chain recombines TRBV9 with TRBJ1-5; D uncertain. Germline V gives CDR1 SGDLS, CDR2 YYNGEE. The CDR3 loop spans 14 amino acids. The V end was cut by 2 bases, the J end by 3 bases, with 9 bases between. Supplemented by reference TRBV9 and TRBJ1-5, the full variable domain reads DSGVTQTPKHLITATGQRVTLRCSPRSGDLSVYWYQQSLDQGLQFLIQYYNGEERAKGNILERFSAQQFPDLHSELNLSSLELGDSALYFCASSVGEVNQPQHFGDGTRLSIL.

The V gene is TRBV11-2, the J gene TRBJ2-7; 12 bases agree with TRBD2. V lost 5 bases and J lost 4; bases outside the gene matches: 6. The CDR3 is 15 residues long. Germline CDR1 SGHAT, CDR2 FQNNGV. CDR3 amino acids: CASSNGLAGLYEQYF. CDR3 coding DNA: TGTGCCAGCAGCAACGGACTAGCGGGGCTATACGAGCAGTACTTC.